These 20 T cell receptor beta chains were all obtained from the same sample, sequenced in a study of shared clonotypes between healthy human individuals. TCRdb's table, derived via immunoSEQ multiplex PCR, lists solely in-frame clones and lacks some. This sample yields more than 2,000,000 clones, of which around nine tenths are seen a single time; around 0.14% belongs to the top ten. Sequencing was performed on naive CD4+ T cells sorted from blood. Subset here: CD45RA+ positively selected. Every receptor here comes from a man between 18 and 29 years old in good health.

The chain employs TRBV11-2 and TRBJ1-2; D is uncertain. Germline V CDR1 and CDR2: SGHAT, FQNNGV. V gave up 0 bases and J gave up 6 bases, with 11 bases separating them. This CDR3 is built from 14 residues. The CDR3 region has the DNA TGTGCCAGCAGCTTAGACCCTAATAGCGATGGCTACACCTTC. Translating it yields CASSLDPNSDGYTF.

The CDR3 sequence: CASSYDRDSSYEQYF. For the CDR3, the DNA is TGTGCCAGCAGTTACGACAGGGATAGCTCCTACGAGCAGTACTTC. The V and J genes are TRBV6-5 and TRBJ2-7, with 7 bases matching TRBD1. In germline, CDR1 is MNHEY, CDR2 SVGAGI. With 2 bases clipped from V and 0 bases from J, the junction kept 4 bases outside the gene matches. CDR3 length: 15 amino acids.

The chain is built from TRBV5-3 and TRBJ1-6; 7 bases line up with TRBD1. TRBV5-3 counts as an open reading frame of uncertain function. CDR3 length equals 17 residues. V trimming: 5 bases; J trimming: 0 bases; junction bases outside the gene matches: 8. For the CDR3, the DNA is TGTGCCAGAAGGTACAACAGGGGCAGCTCCTATAATTCACCCCTCCACTTT. As protein: CARRYNRGSSYNSPLHF.

Comments on this clone: Distinct nucleotide sequences in the sample also encode this CDR3. The chain uses TRBV6-6 and TRBJ2-1, with 9 bases matching TRBD1. The CDR3 totals 15 residues. V lost 2 bases, J lost 1 base, and 0 bases stayed unmatched. CDR1 MNHNY and CDR2 SVGAGI come from the germline V gene (reference sequence). CDR3 amino acids: CASSYGQGSYNEQFF. CDR3 bases: TGTGCCAGCAGTTACGGACAGGGGTCCTACAATGAGCAGTTCTTC.

This clone turned up a few times. The rearrangement joins TRBV21-1 to TRBJ1-2; no check of the table's D call, TRBD1, against the DNA was made. TRBV21-1 is an annotated pseudogene. This CDR3 has 15 residues. CDR3 loop: CASSRGQGRDDGYTF. For the CDR3, the DNA is TGTGCCAGCAGCAGAGGACAGGGTCGCGACGATGGCTACACCTTC.

This chain connects TRBV5-8 to TRBJ1-5, with D perhaps TRBD1 (5 bases). This CDR3 spans 15 amino acids. Trimming pared 3 bases from V and 0 bases from J, leaving 10 bases between. Germline-derived CDR1 and CDR2 are SGHTS and YDEGEE. CDR3 coding DNA: TGTGCCAGCAGCTCCGGGACGGCTAGCAATCAGCCCCAGCATTTT. Protein product: CASSSGTASNQPQHF.

The V gene is TRBV30, the J gene TRBJ2-5, with D perhaps given as TRBD1 or TRBD2 (5 bases each). The J call may be in error: the DNA end matches TRBJ2-7 better. The CDR3 covers 14 residues. In germline, CDR1 is GTSNPN, CDR2 SVGIG (reference sequence). CDR3 sequence reads: CAWSRDPGPYEQYF. The CDR3 DNA follows: TGTGCCTGGAGCAGGGACCCGGGTCCATACGAGCAGTACTTC.

V is TRBV5-1 and J is TRBJ2-1, with 7 bases fitting TRBD1. Germline values: CDR1 SGHRS, CDR2 YFSETQ. Unmatched junction bases numbered 3, after V lost 0 bases and J lost 0 bases. This CDR3 comprises 16 residues. Here the CDR3 reads CASSLGGTVSYNEQFF. As DNA, the CDR3 is TGCGCCAGCAGCTTGGGGGGGACAGTCTCCTACAATGAGCAGTTCTTC.

V gene TRBV13 combines with J gene TRBJ2-7, with 8 bases fitting TRBD2. Germline V CDR1 and CDR2: PRHDT, FYEKMQ (reference sequence). The CDR3 covers 20 residues. Germline trimming cut 6 bases from V and 5 bases from J; bases unmatched to any gene: 27. For the CDR3, the DNA is TGTGCCAGCAGTCAAAGGGATTGGAGCGGGAGAAGTGGCAAGGGGAACGAGCAGTACTTC. Translated: CASSQRDWSGRSGKGNEQYF.

The chain uses TRBV5-8 and TRBJ1-5; D gene uncertain. In germline, CDR1 is SGHTS, CDR2 YDEGEE. The CDR3 covers 14 residues. The ends were cut back, 6 bases at V and 6 bases at J, with 16 bases in the middle. CDR3 sequence: CASIPEQMAQPQHF. The DNA for the CDR3 is TGTGCCAGCATCCCGGAGCAAATGGCTCAGCCCCAGCATTTT.

The chain employs TRBV25-1 and TRBJ2-5; D unclear. Trimming removed 0 bases at V and 5 bases at J, with 13 bases between. This CDR3 is 15 amino acids long. Looked up from germline, CDR1 is MGHDK and CDR2 is SYGVNS. The CDR3 reads CASSEYSPWVETQYF. The CDR3 DNA reads as TGTGCCAGCAGTGAATATTCTCCATGGGTGGAGACCCAGTACTTC.

V gene TRBV6-1 combines with J gene TRBJ1-2; D ambiguous. The CDR3 length is 13 residues. V gave up 10 bases and J gave up 4 bases, with 16 bases separating them. From germline, CDR1 is MNHNS and CDR2 SASEGT. The DNA of the CDR3 is TGTGCCACATTGAGGTCCCTCGCCTATGGCTACACCTTC. Encoded protein: CATLRSLAYGYTF.

This clone turned up a few times. The DNA for the CDR3 is TGTGCCAGCAGCTCCGTGGGAAACACCATATATTTT. Its protein is CASSSVGNTIYF. The chain recombines TRBV11-2 with TRBJ1-3; D call uncertain. The V and J ends lost 4 bases and 4 bases respectively, with 5 bases between them. The CDR3 runs 12 residues. In germline, CDR1 is SGHAT, CDR2 FQNNGV.

The rearrangement links TRBV10-3 to TRBJ1-4; D unresolved. CDR3 size: 14 residues. Germline CDR1 and CDR2: ENHRY and SYGVKD. With 0 bases removed from V and 8 bases from J, the gap between germline ends came to 10 bases. CDR3 loop: CAISESRLREKLFF. CDR3 DNA: TGTGCCATCAGTGAGTCCCGGCTTAGGGAAAAACTGTTTTTT.

The chain has TRBV6-1 and TRBJ1-1; 7 bases map to TRBD1. This CDR3 contains 13 residues. The J segment lost 0 bases and the V segment lost 8 bases, leaving 3 bases of the junction unmatched. Germline CDR1 and CDR2: MNHNS and SASEGT. CDR3 nucleotides: TGTGCCAGCGACAGGGTGGTGAACACTGAAGCTTTCTTT. Residues: CASDRVVNTEAFF.

The chain links TRBV5-4 to TRBJ1-1, with TRBD1 matching 9 bases. This CDR3 spans 14 amino acids. V lost 4 bases, J lost 5 bases, and 6 bases stayed unmatched. The germline gives CDR1 SGHNT, CDR2 YYREEE (reference sequence). The CDR3 loop is CASSLGTGQTEAFF. Here the CDR3 DNA reads TGTGCCAGCAGCCTGGGGACAGGGCAAACTGAAGCTTTCTTT.

V and J are TRBV9 and TRBJ2-1; D perhaps matches TRBD1 (5 bases). CDR3 length: 17 residues. Germline CDR1 reads SGDLS; CDR2 reads YYNGEE. Trimming removed 0 bases from V and 1 base from J, with 14 bases in between. DNA of the CDR3: TGTGCCAGCAGCGTAGATTATGGGCAGGGATCCTACAATGAGCAGTTCTTC. Encoded protein: CASSVDYGQGSYNEQFF.

V is TRBV18 and J is TRBJ2-4; TRBD2 agrees at 9 bases. This CDR3 region has 14 residues. The V segment lost 2 bases and the J segment 4 bases; nucleotides outside the gene matches: 0. Looked up from germline, CDR1 is KGHSH and CDR2 is LQKENI. In nucleotides, the CDR3 is TGTGCCAGCTCACCAGCGGGAGGGAAAAACATTCAGTACTTC. Its protein is CASSPAGGKNIQYF.

A remark on this clone: Additional DNA sequences in this sample encode the identical CDR3. This chain joins TRBV30 and TRBJ1-6; TRBD1 aligns across 8 bases. In germline, CDR1 is GTSNPN, CDR2 SVGIG (reference sequence). The CDR3 loop spans 14 amino acids. J lost 7 bases, V lost 3 bases, and 5 bases had no gene match. This CDR3 is CAWSRGQGNSPLHF. CDR3 DNA sequence: TGTGCCTGGAGCAGGGGGCAAGGGAATTCACCCCTCCACTTT.

The rearrangement uses TRBV25-1 and TRBJ2-7; D perhaps matches TRBD1 (5 bases). Per germline, CDR1 MGHDK and CDR2 SYGVNS. The germline V and J ends were trimmed by 5 bases and 3 bases, with 14 bases remaining between them. The CDR3 totals 14 residues. CDR3 amino acids: CASSLPGQGYEQYF. In DNA form, the CDR3 reads TGTGCCAGCAGTCTTCCCGGGCAGGGCTACGAGCAGTACTTC.